What follows is one T cell receptor beta chain and its context. V lost 4 bases to trimming and J lost 6 bases; unmatched junction nucleotides: 3. The CDR3 totals 14 residues. The V gene's germline CDR1 is LGHNA and CDR2 YSLEER. In the source study's methods: The authors estimated nucleated cell counts from reference gene primer amplification. Some clones are missing from TCRdb's copy, which holds only in-frame ones; the method was immunoSEQ multiplex PCR. The V and J calls and the clone size are those of that table, but D and trimming were determined from the DNA. In the table there are approximately 150,000 clones, approximately 89% of which are singletons. This sample is part of a study of blood T cell repertoires in COVID-19. Study overall: The samples span acute and convalescent COVID-19 from the United States, Italy and Spain. Sample material is recorded as cDNA or gDNA derived from T cells, B-cell-depleted T cells, or PBMCs.

Specimen: peripheral blood. This chain joins TRBV4-3 and TRBJ1-4; 9 bases agree with TRBD1. The TCR comes from a human donor in a cohort sampled during active COVID-19. The CDR3 bases are TGCGCCAGCAGCCCACAGGGGGCTTATGAAAAACTGTTTTTT. The encoded protein is CASSPQGAYEKLFF.